The 14 T cell receptor beta chains presented below share a single source sample, sequenced in a study of metastatic and nonmetastatic thyroid tumors. TCRdb ran MiXCR on the PCR reads. The sample lists 35,000 or so clones; roughly a sixth were seen once. Patients had received no treatment of any kind before thyroid surgery. The sequenced sample was blood. Every receptor here comes from a male donor with papillary thyroid cancer or a benign thyroid nodule (not recorded which). Some clones in this sample may be carry-over from other donors' samples.

This clone was counted only a few times. A much more abundant neighbour one base away suggests this may be a read error. This sequence joins TRBV14 and TRBJ2-5, with 9 positions matching TRBD2. The V segment lost 3 bases and the J segment 1 base; nucleotides outside the gene matches: 3. The CDR3 contains 15 residues. Germline lookup yields CDR1 SGHDN and CDR2 FVKESK. CDR3 region: CASSHQRGAQETQYF. The CDR3 DNA reads as TGTGCCAGCAGCCACCAGCGGGGGGCCCAAGAGACCCAGTACTTC.

By share of the sample, this clone is medium-sized. The chain combines TRBV6-6 with TRBJ2-2; D gene ambiguous. Between the trimmed V and J ends, which lost 2 bases and 4 bases, there was a span of 2 bases. Per germline, CDR1 MNHNY and CDR2 SVGAGI (reference sequence). The CDR3 covers 12 residues. CDR3 in DNA: TGTGCCAGCAGTTACGGCACCGGGGAGCTGTTTTTT. Its translation is CASSYGTGELFF.

Within the sample, this clone is medium-sized. The genes are TRBV28 and TRBJ1-2; D gene uncertain. Germline loops: CDR1 MDHEN, CDR2 SYDVKM. The V end lost 7 bases, the J end lost 5 bases, and 11 bases lay between the germline ends. The CDR3 has 12 residues. The chain's CDR3 is CASTTIKYGYTF. The CDR3 DNA follows: TGTGCCAGCACCACAATTAAATATGGCTACACCTTC.

The chain links TRBV28 to TRBJ1-1; D is unresolved. The germline gives CDR1 MDHEN, CDR2 SYDVKM. V was shortened by 3 bases and J by 2 bases, with 10 bases between the two germline ends. CDR3 size: 14 residues. The CDR3 is CASSLDPFNTEAFF. CDR3 nucleotides: TGTGCCAGCAGTTTGGACCCTTTTAACACTGAAGCTTTCTTT.

Ten or more counts support this clone. V gene TRBV11-1 combines with J gene TRBJ2-1; D ambiguous. Per germline, CDR1 SGHAT and CDR2 FQDESV (reference sequence). Trimming took 1 base from V and 0 from J, leaving 7 bases between them. The CDR3 has 15 residues. The CDR3 nucleotides are TGTGCCAGCAGCTTAGTCGGCAGCTCCTACAATGAGCAGTTCTTC. It codes for CASSLVGSSYNEQFF.

About this clone: This CDR3 fails to terminate in the conserved phenylalanine or tryptophan, so it likely reflects a read error. No DNA is shown, since the ends of the CDR3 on it are uncertain; the CDR3 is the one TCRdb lists. The chain uses TRBV15 and TRBJ1-1; no check of the table's D call, TRBD1, against the DNA was made. The CDR3 has 16 amino acids, counting both end residues. Germline V CDR1 and CDR2: LNHNV, YYDKDF (reference sequence). CDR3: CATTRDRALKGTEAYV.

This clone was picked up many times. The chain couples TRBV30 to TRBJ2-5; 8 nucleotides match TRBD2. The CDR3 is 12 residues long. Germline V gives CDR1 GTSNPN, CDR2 SVGIG (reference sequence). V shed 5 bases, J shed 5 bases, and the junction held 4 bases outside the gene matches. This CDR3 reads CAWGTRWETQYF. The CDR3 nucleotides read TGTGCCTGGGGGACTAGGTGGGAGACCCAGTACTTC.

This clone was detected many times. The chain links TRBV7-9 to TRBJ1-1, with no clear D. Trimming stripped 7 bases from V and 5 bases from J, with 20 bases between. The CDR3 consists of 15 residues. Germline V CDR1 and CDR2: SEHNR, FQNEAQ (reference sequence). CDR3 nucleotides: TGTGCCAGCACCGCCCAATTCCCAGGTAGGACTGAAGCTTTCTTT. Amino acids: CASTAQFPGRTEAFF.

This clone was seen ten or more times. This chain links TRBV7-2 with TRBJ1-6; 9 positions agree with TRBD1. Germline V lookup: CDR1 SGHTA, CDR2 FQGNSA. The CDR3 extends over 16 amino acids. Trimming took 5 bases from V and 9 from J; bases not matched to a gene: 11. CDR3 in amino acids: CASSQLMTGGSSPLHF. The CDR3 DNA follows: TGTGCCAGCAGCCAGCTGATGACAGGGGGGAGTTCACCCCTCCACTTT.

By proportion, this clone is medium-sized. V and J are TRBV6-1 and TRBJ2-7; TRBD2 is a possible D gene (6 bases). CDR1 MNHNS and CDR2 SASEGT come from the germline V gene. CDR3 length: 14 amino acids. V dropped 8 bases and J dropped 4 bases, with 18 bases sitting between them. The CDR3 nucleotides read TGTGCCAGCGCAGGAGGGGTATTCGGGTACGAGCAGTACTTC. Translated, it gives CASAGGVFGYEQYF.

This clone was observed a handful of times. Possible read error: a much larger clone is one base away. The chain couples TRBV28 to TRBJ2-5, with D unresolved. CDR3 length: 14 residues. Germline V CDR1 and CDR2: MDHEN, SYDVKM. The V end lost 6 bases, the J end lost 2 bases, and 13 bases lay between the germline ends. The CDR3: CASRPWAGQETQYF. The CDR3 region has the DNA TGTGCCAGCAGGCCTTGGGCAGGACAAGAGACCCAGTACTTC.

This clone was seen a handful of times. This chain connects TRBV12-3 or TRBV12-4 to TRBJ1-2; TRBD1 is a possible D gene (5 bases). The germline V and J ends were trimmed by 7 bases and 9 bases, with 21 bases remaining between them. The CDR3 is made up of 14 amino acids. CDR3 nucleotide sequence: TGTGCCAGCACCCTGGGGCATGGCCTGGGTTGCTACACCTTC. Encoded protein: CASTLGHGLGCYTF.

This clone was detected ten times or more. The V call is TRBV10-3, the J call TRBJ2-2; D remains ambiguous. The CDR3 is made up of 13 amino acids. Germline CDR1 reads ENHRY; CDR2 reads SYGVKD. V gave up 9 bases and J gave up 3 bases, with 11 bases separating them. In DNA form, the CDR3 reads TGTGCCATAAGAGTTAGGGACACCGGGGAGCTGTTTTTT. It yields the protein CAIRVRDTGELFF.

This clone was observed a handful of times. The chain combines TRBV25-1 with TRBJ2-2; 9 nucleotides agree with TRBD2. The CDR3 totals 16 residues. With 0 bases clipped from V and 5 bases from J, the junction kept 4 bases outside the gene matches. The germline V gene encodes CDR1 MGHDK and CDR2 SYGVNS. The CDR3 is CASSEYSGSGTGELFF. The CDR3 nucleotides are TGTGCCAGCAGTGAATATAGCGGGAGTGGAACCGGGGAGCTGTTTTTT.